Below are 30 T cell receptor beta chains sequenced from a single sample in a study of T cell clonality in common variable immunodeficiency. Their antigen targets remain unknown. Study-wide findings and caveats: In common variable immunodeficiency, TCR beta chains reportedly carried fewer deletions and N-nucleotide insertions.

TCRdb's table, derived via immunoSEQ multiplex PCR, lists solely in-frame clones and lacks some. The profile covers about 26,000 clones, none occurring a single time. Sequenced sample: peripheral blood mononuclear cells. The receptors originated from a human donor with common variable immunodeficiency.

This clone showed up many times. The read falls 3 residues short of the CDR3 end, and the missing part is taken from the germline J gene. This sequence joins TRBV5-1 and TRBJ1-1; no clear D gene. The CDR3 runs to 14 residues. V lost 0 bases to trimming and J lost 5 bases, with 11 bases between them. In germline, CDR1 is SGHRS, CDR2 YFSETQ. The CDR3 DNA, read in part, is TGCGCCAGCAGCTTGGGAGTAGGGCTTACTGAA. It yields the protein CASSLGVGLTE. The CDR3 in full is CASSLGVGLTEAFF.

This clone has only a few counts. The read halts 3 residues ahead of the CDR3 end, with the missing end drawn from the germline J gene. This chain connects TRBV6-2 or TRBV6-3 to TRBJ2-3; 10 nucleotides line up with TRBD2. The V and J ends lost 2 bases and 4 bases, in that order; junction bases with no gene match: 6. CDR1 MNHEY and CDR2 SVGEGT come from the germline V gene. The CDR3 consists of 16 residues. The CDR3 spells CASSYGSGGRPDTQYF. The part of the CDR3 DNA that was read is TGTGCCAGCAGTTACGGTAGCGGGGGGCGCCCAGATACG.

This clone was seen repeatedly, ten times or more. CDR3: CASSDSTPAGLMGIHQETQYF. The CDR3 DNA, read in part, is TGTGCCAGCAGTGACTCGACCCCAGCGGGCCTCATGGGGATACACCAAGAGACC. The chain employs TRBV6-4 and TRBJ2-5; D possibly corresponds to TRBD2 (6 bases). The CDR3 end is not reached by the read, which stops 3 residues before it; the germline J gene fills it in. V lost 0 bases, J lost 0 bases, and 26 bases lay in between. This CDR3 comprises 21 residues. Germline values: CDR1 MRHNA, CDR2 SNTAGT.

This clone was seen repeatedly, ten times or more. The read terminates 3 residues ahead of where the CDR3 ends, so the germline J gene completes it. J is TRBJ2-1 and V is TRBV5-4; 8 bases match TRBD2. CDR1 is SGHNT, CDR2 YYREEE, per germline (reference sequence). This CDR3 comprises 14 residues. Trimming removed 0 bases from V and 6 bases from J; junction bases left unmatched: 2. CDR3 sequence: CASSLELAANEQFF. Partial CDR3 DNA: TGTGCCAGCAGCTTGGAACTAGCGGCCAATGAG.

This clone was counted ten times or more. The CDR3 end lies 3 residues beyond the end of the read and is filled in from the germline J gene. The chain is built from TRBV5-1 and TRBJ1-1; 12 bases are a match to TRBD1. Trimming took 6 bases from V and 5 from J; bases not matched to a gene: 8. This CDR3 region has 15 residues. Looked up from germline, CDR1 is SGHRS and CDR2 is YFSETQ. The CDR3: CASTTGTGGDTEAFF. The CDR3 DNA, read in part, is TGCGCCAGCACCACCGGGACAGGGGGCGATACTGAA. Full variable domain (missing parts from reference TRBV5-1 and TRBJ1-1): KAGVTQTPRYLIKTRGQQVTLSCSPISGHRSVSWYQQTPGQGLQFLFEYFSETQRNKGNFPGRFSGRQFSNSRSEMNVSTLELGDSALYLCASTTGTGGDTEAFFGQGTRLTVV.

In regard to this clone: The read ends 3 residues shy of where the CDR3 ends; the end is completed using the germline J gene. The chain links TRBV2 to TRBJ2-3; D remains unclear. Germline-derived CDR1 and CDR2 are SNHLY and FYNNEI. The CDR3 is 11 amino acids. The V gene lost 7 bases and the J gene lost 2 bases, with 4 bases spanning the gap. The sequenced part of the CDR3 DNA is TGTGCCAGCATATACACAGATACG. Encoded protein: CASIYTDT. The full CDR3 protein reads CASIYTDTQYF. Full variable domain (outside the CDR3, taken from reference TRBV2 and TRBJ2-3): EPEVTQTPSHQVTQMGQEVILRCVPISNHLYFYWYRQILGQKVEFLVSFYNNEISEKSEIFDDQFSVERPDGSNFTLKIRSTKLEDSAMYFCASIYTDTQYFGPGTRLTVL.

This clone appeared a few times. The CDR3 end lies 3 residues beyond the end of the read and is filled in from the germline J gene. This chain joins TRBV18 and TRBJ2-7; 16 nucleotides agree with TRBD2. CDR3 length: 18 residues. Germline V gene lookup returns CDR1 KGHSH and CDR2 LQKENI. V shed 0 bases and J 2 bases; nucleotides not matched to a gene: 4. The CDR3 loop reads CASSPPGLAGGLTYEQYF. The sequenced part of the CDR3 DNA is TGTGCCAGCTCACCACCGGGACTAGCGGGGGGGCTCACCTACGAG.

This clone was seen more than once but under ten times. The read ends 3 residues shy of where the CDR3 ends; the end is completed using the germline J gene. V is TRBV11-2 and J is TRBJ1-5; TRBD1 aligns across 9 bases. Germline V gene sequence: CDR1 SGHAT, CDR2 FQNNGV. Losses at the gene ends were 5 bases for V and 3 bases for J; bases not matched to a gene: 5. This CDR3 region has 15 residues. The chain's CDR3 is CASSRDREINQPQHF. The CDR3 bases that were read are TGTGCCAGCAGCAGGGACAGGGAAATCAATCAGCCC.

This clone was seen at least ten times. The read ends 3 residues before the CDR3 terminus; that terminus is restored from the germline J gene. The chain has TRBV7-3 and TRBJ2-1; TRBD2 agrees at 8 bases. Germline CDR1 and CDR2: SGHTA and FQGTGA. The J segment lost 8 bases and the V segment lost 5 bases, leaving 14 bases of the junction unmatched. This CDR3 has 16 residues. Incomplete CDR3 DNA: TGTGCCAGCAGCACCTACCCGGGACTAGGGGTCGATGAG. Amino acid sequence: CASSTYPGLGVDE. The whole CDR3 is CASSTYPGLGVDEQFF.

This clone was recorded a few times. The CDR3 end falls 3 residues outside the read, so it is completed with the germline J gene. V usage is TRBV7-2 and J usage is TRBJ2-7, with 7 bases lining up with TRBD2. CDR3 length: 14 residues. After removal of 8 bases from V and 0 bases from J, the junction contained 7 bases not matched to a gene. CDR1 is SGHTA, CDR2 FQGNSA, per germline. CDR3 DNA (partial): TGTGCCAGCCTTCGTGCTAGCGGCTCCTACGAG. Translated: CASLRASGSYE. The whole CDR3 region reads CASLRASGSYEQYF.

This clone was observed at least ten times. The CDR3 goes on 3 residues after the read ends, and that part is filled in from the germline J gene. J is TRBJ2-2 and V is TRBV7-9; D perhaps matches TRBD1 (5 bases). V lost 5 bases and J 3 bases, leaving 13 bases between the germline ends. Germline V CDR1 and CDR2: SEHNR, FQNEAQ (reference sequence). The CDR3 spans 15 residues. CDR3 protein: CASSPVKGYTGELFF. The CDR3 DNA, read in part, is TGTGCCAGCAGCCCGGTGAAGGGGTACACCGGGGAG. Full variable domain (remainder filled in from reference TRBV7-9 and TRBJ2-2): DTGVSQNPRHKITKRGQNVTFRCDPISEHNRLYWYRQTLGQGPEFLTYFQNEAQLEKSRLLSDRFSAERPKGSFSTLEIQRTEQGDSAMYLCASSPVKGYTGELFFGEGSRLTVL.

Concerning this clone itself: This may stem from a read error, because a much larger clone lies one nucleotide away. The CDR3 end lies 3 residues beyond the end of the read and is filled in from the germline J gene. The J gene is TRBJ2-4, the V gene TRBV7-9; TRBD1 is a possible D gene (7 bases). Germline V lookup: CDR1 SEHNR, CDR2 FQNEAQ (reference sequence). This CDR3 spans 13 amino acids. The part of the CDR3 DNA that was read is TGTTCCAGCAGCGGCAGGGGGGAAGGCATT. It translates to CSSSGRGEGI. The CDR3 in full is CSSSGRGEGIQYF.

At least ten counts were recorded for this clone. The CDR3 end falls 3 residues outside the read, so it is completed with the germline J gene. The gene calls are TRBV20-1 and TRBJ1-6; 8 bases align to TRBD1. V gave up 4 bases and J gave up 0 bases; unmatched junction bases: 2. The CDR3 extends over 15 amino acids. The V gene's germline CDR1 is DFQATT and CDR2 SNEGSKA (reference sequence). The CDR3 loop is CSATTGGSYNSPLHF. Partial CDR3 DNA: TGCAGTGCTACAACAGGGGGCTCCTATAATTCACCC.

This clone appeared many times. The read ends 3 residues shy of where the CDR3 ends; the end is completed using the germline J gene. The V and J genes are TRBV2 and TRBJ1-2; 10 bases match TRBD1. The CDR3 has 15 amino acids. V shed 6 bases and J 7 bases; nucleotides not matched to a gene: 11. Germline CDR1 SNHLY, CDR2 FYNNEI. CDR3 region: CASRTRDRGLSGYTF. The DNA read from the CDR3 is TGTGCCAGCAGGACAAGGGACAGGGGACTGAGTGGC. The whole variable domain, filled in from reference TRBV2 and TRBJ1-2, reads EPEVTQTPSHQVTQMGQEVILRCVPISNHLYFYWYRQILGQKVEFLVSFYNNEISEKSEIFDDQFSVERPDGSNFTLKIRSTKLEDSAMYFCASRTRDRGLSGYTFGSGTRLTVV.

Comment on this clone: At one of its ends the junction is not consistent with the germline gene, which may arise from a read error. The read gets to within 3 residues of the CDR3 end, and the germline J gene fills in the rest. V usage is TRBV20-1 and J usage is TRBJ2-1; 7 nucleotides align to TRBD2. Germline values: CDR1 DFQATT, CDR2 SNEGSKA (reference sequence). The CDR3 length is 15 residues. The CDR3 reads CGARDWAGVNIEQFF. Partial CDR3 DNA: TGCGGTGCTAGAGATTGGGCGGGGGTTAACATTGAG.

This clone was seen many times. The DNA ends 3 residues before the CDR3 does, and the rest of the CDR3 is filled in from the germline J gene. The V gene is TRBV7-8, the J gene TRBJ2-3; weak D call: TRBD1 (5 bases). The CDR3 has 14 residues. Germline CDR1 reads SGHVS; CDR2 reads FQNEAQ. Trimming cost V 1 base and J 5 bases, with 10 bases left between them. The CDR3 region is CASSLGRGLDTQYF. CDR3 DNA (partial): TGTGCCAGCAGCTTAGGTAGGGGCTTAGATACG.

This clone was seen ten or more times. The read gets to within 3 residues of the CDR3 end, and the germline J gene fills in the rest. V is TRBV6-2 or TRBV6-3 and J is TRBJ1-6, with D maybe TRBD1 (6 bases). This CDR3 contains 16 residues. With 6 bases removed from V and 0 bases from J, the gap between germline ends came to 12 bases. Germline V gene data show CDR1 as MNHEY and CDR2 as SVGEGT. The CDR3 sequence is CASRPTGNSYNSPLHF. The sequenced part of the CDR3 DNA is TGTGCCAGCAGGCCAACAGGGAACTCCTATAATTCACCC.

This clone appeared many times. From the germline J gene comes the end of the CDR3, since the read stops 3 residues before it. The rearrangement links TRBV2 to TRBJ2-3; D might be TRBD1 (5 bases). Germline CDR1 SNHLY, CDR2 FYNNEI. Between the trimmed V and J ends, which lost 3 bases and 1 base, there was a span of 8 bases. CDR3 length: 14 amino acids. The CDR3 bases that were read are TGTGCCAGCAGTGAGTCACAGGGCACAGATACG. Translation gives CASSESQGTDT. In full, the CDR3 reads CASSESQGTDTQYF.

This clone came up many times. The CDR3 bases that were read are TGCAGTGCTCGATACCTCGGGACAGGGGGATTTCAA. Residues: CSARYLGTGGFQ. In full, the CDR3 reads CSARYLGTGGFQAFF. The V call is TRBV20-1, the J call TRBJ1-1, with 11 bases aligning to TRBD1. The CDR3 end is not reached by the read, which stops 3 residues before it; the germline J gene fills it in. Germline V CDR1 and CDR2: DFQATT, SNEGSKA (reference sequence). The CDR3 is 15 residues long.

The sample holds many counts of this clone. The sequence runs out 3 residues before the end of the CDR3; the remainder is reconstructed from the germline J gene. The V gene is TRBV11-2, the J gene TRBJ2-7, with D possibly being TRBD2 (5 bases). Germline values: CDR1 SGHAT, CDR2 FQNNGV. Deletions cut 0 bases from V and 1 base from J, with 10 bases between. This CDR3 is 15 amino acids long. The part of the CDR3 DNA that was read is TGTGCCAGCAGCTTAGAGACTACCTGGTCCTACGAG. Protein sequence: CASSLETTWSYE. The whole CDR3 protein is CASSLETTWSYEQYF.

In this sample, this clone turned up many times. Here the CDR3 reads CASSRGLAGGTDTQYF. Incomplete CDR3 DNA: TGCGCCAGCAGCCGCGGACTAGCGGGGGGAACGGATACG. The V gene is TRBV10-1, the J gene TRBJ2-3; 14 bases match TRBD2. The read ends 3 residues before the CDR3 terminus; that terminus is restored from the germline J gene. CDR1 is WNHNN and CDR2 is SYGVQD in the germline V gene (reference sequence). This CDR3 region has 16 residues. V shed 6 bases, J shed 6 bases, and the junction held 8 bases outside the gene matches.

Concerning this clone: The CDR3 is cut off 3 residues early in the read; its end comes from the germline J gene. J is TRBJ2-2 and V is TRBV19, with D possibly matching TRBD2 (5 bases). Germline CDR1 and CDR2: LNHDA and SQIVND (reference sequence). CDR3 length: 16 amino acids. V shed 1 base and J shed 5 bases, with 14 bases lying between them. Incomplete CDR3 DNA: TGTGCCAGTAGTATAGTAGGCCGGCAGCGGACCGGGGAG. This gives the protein CASSIVGRQRTGE. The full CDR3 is CASSIVGRQRTGELFF.

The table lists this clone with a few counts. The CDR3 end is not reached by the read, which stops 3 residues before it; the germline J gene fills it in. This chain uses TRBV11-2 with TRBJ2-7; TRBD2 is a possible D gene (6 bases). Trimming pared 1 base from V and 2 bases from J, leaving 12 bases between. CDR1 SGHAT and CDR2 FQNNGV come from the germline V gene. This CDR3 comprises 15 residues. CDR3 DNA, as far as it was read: TGTGCCAGCAGCTTAGTGCGCGGGGCGACCTACGAG. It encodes CASSLVRGATYE. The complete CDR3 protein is CASSLVRGATYEQYF.

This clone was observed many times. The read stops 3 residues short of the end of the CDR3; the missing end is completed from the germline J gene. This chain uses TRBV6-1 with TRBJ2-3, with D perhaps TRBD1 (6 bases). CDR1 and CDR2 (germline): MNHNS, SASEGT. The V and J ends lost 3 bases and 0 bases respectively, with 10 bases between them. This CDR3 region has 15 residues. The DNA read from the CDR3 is TGTGCCAGCAGTGATGGGACAAGGAGCACAGATACG. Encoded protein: CASSDGTRSTDT. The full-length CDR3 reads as CASSDGTRSTDTQYF.

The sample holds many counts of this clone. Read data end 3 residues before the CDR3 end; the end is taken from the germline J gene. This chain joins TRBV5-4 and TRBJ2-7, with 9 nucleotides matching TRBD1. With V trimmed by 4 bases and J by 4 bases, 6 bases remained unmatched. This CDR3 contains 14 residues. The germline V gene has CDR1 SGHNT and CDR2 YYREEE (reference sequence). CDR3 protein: CASSPGQGGYEQYF. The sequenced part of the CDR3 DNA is TGTGCCAGCAGCCCGGGACAGGGAGGGTACGAG.

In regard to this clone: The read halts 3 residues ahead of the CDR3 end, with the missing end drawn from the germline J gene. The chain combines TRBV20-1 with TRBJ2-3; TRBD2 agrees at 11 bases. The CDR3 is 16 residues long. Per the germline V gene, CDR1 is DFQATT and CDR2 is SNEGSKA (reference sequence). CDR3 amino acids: CSATIRGLAAGGTQYF. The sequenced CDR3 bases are TGCAGTGCTACAATCCGGGGACTAGCGGCGGGGGGAACG.

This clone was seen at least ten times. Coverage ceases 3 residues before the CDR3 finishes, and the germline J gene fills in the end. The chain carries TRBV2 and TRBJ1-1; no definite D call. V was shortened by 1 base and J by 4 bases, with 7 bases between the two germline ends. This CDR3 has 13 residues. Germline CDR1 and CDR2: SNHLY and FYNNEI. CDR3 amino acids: CASSEDSGTEAFF. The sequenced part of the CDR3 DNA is TGTGCCAGCAGTGAAGACTCAGGCACTGAA. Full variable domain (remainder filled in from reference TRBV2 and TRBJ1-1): EPEVTQTPSHQVTQMGQEVILRCVPISNHLYFYWYRQILGQKVEFLVSFYNNEISEKSEIFDDQFSVERPDGSNFTLKIRSTKLEDSAMYFCASSEDSGTEAFFGQGTRLTVV.

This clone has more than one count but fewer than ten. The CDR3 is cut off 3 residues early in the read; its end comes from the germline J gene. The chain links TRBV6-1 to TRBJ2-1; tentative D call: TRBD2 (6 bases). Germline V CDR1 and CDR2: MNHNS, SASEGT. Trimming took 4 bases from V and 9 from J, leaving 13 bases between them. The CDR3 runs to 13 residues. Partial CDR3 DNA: TGTGCCAGCAGTGTGGGACTGGTGGCTGAG. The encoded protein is CASSVGLVAE. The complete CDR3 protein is CASSVGLVAEQFF.

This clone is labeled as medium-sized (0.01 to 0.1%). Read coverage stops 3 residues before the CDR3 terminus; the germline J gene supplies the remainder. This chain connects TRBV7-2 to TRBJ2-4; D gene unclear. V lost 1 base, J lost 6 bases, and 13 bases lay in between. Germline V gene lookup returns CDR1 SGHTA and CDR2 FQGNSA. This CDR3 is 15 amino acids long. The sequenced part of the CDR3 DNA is TGTGCCAGCAGCTTAGTGGGCAGGAAGGGAAACATT. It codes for CASSLVGRKGNI. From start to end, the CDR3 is CASSLVGRKGNIQYF.

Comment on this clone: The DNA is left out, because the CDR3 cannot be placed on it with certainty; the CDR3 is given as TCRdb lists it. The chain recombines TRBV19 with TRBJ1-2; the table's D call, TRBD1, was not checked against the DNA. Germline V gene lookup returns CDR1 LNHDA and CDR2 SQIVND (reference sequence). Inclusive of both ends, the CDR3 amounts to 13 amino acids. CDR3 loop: CASTSDRGPGYTF.